This paragraph reports one T cell receptor (beta chain). Its target is not known. These data come from a study of T-cell memory formation after mild COVID-19. Study summary: Each donor largely had its own TCR clusters.

A 5'RACE reaction primed in the constant segment made cDNA libraries of TCR alpha and TCR beta, and these carried sample barcodes and UMIs. TCRdb independently ran MiXCR on the 5' RACE reads; one entry per CDR3 protein. Here the sample spans 300,000 to 400,000 distinct CDR3 sequences, about 15% being singletons. Study outcomes and limitations: Several responding clones turned up in pre-infection memory, indicating that cross-reactive memory may have taken part. CD4+ contracting clones were mainly CM and EM; CD8+ ones, EMRA.

The sample consisted of PBMCs or a T cell subset sorted from them (not recorded which). This receptor was obtained from a man aged 18-30 years who had mild COVID-19 (a few samples of this study predate the infection). Cell type and time point are not known.

CDR3 sequence: CASSQGGPGQGTQETQYF. The CDR3 region has the DNA TGCGCCAGCAGCCAAGGTGGGCCGGGACAGGGGACTCAAGAGACCCAGTACTTC. V is TRBV4-3 and J is TRBJ2-5; 10 bases match TRBD1. CDR1 is LGHNA, CDR2 YSLEER, per germline. The CDR3 is 18 amino acids. J lost 2 bases, V lost 1 base, and 10 bases had no gene match.